Below are 27 T cell receptor beta chains sequenced from a single sample in a study of regulatory T cells in long-lasting Graves disease. The time point: newly diagnosed GD, antithyroid drugs for less than 3 months. Extracted RNA from PBMCs served as the source of the TCR library. Researchers made TCR beta libraries by using iRepertoire HTBI primers and running Arm-PCR on CDR3 regions. TCRdb called the multiplex PCR reads again in MiXCR, with one record for every CDR3 protein. Here the sample spans about 620,000 distinct CDR3 sequences, 15% to 20% being singletons. The sample was also linked to a second study, of T cells in Graves' hyperthyroidism and ophthalmopathy.

Material: peripheral blood mononuclear cells (PBMCs), obtained at new diagnosis, from a patient treated with antithyroid drugs. Receptor source: a woman in her 30s with Graves disease.

This clonotype showed up just a few times. The chain recombines TRBV9 with TRBJ1-2, with 8 bases that match TRBD1. CDR1 is SGDLS, CDR2 YYNGEE, per germline. CDR3 size: 14 residues. The junction had 8 bases not matched to a gene; V was cut back by 3 bases and J by 7 bases. The CDR3 coding sequence is TGTGCCAGCAGCGACGAGACAGGGGTTCCTGGCTACACCTTC. This gives the protein CASSDETGVPGYTF.

J is TRBJ2-1 and V is TRBV9; 11 bases map to TRBD2. Trimming took 2 bases from V and 9 from J; bases not matched to a gene: 4. This CDR3 spans 14 amino acids. Looked up from germline, CDR1 is SGDLS and CDR2 is YYNGEE. The CDR3 DNA reads TGTGCCAGCAGCGTGACTAGCGGGACAGGTGAGCAGTTCTTC. As protein: CASSVTSGTGEQFF.

This clonotype was detected many times. The rearrangement links TRBV28 to TRBJ1-6; D ambiguous. The germline V gene encodes CDR1 MDHEN and CDR2 SYDVKM. This CDR3 has 14 residues. The V gene lost 4 bases and the J gene lost 0 bases, with 4 bases spanning the gap. In DNA form, the CDR3 reads TGTGCCAGCAGTTCCGGCTCCTATAATTCACCCCTCCACTTT. It codes for CASSSGSYNSPLHF.

This clonotype was counted a few times. The chain has TRBV19 and TRBJ1-5; 12 nucleotides match TRBD1. V gave up 5 bases and J gave up 7 bases; unmatched junction bases: 18. This CDR3 contains 19 residues. Germline V gives CDR1 LNHDA, CDR2 SQIVND (reference sequence). In nucleotides, the CDR3 is TGTGCCAGTAGTTCAGAGCGGGACAGGGGGCGAGTAAGCGGACAGCCCCAGCATTTT. As protein: CASSSERDRGRVSGQPQHF. Drawing the rest from reference TRBV19 and TRBJ1-5, the complete variable domain is DGGITQSPKYLFRKEGQNVTLSCEQNLNHDAMYWYRQDPGQGLRLIYYSQIVNDFQKGDIAEGYSVSREKKESFPLTVTSAQKNPTAFYLCASSSERDRGRVSGQPQHFGDGTRLSIL.

J is TRBJ2-5 and V is TRBV24-1; D remains ambiguous. The ends were cut back, 2 bases at V and 8 bases at J, with 8 bases in the middle. The CDR3 has 12 amino acids. Germline CDR1 is KGHDR and CDR2 is SFDVKD. The DNA of the CDR3 is TGTGCCACCAGTGATTCCCTAAGAACCCAGTACTTC. Translated, it gives CATSDSLRTQYF.

The gene calls are TRBV2 and TRBJ2-4; 9 nucleotides align to TRBD1. CDR3 length: 15 residues. The V segment lost 5 bases and the J segment 1 base; nucleotides outside the gene matches: 3. Per germline, CDR1 SNHLY and CDR2 FYNNEI. The CDR3 DNA follows: TGTGCCAGCAGTAAGACAGGGGGGGCCAAAAACATTCAGTACTTC. This translates into CASSKTGGAKNIQYF.

This clonotype was counted ten times or more. The V and J genes are TRBV29-1 and TRBJ1-5, with D unresolved. Trimming shortened V by 2 bases and J by 2 bases, and 7 bases separated the two germline ends. Germline V gene data show CDR1 as SQVTM and CDR2 as ANQGSEA. The CDR3 spans 13 residues. Here the CDR3 reads CSVETGGNQPQHF. The DNA for the CDR3 is TGCAGCGTTGAAACTGGTGGCAATCAGCCCCAGCATTTT.

The table lists this clonotype with a few counts. The genes are TRBV5-6 and TRBJ1-5; TRBD1 might be the D (5 bases). The CDR3 runs 15 residues. Trimming took off 0 bases at V and 3 bases at J, with 10 bases between the two ends. The germline V gene has CDR1 SGHDT and CDR2 YYEEEE. The CDR3, as DNA: TGTGCCAGCAGCTTGGCGGGACGGATCAATCAGCCCCAGCATTTT. Protein sequence: CASSLAGRINQPQHF. The variable domain in full, completed from reference TRBV5-6 and TRBJ1-5, reads DAGVTQSPTHLIKTRGQQVTLRCSPKSGHDTVSWYQQALGQGPQFIFQYYEEEERQRGNFPDRFSGHQFPNYSSELNVNALLLGDSALYLCASSLAGRINQPQHFGDGTRLSIL.

About this clonotype itself: This may stem from a read error, because a much larger clone lies one nucleotide away. The gene calls are TRBV7-2 and TRBJ1-5; D is undetermined. Germline-derived CDR1 and CDR2 are SGHTA and FQGNSA. CDR3 length: 15 amino acids. The CDR3 here is CASSAAASSNQPRHF. The CDR3 DNA sequence: TGTGCCAGCAGCGCCGCGGCGTCAAGCAATCAGCCCCGGCATTTT.

This clonotype was counted at least ten times. The J gene is TRBJ1-4, the V gene TRBV7-9; D uncertain. This CDR3 is built from 14 residues. Germline assignment: CDR1 SEHNR and CDR2 FQNEAQ (reference sequence). Deletions cut 5 bases from V and 3 bases from J, with 10 bases between. The CDR3 reads CASSPDKPNEKLFF. CDR3 in DNA: TGTGCCAGCAGCCCTGACAAACCTAATGAAAAACTGTTTTTT.

In this sample, this clonotype turned up a few times. The chain links TRBV6-1 to TRBJ2-7, with 10 bases that match TRBD2. The CDR3 spans 17 residues. Germline assignment: CDR1 MNHNS and CDR2 SASEGT. With V trimmed by 3 bases and J by 6 bases, 14 bases remained unmatched. As DNA, the CDR3 is TGTGCCAGCAGTGAGGGTGCTAGCGGGAGCGTCCCAATCGAGCAGTACTTC. As protein: CASSEGASGSVPIEQYF.

The chain joins TRBV2 to TRBJ2-7; tentative D call: TRBD2 (5 bases). The CDR3 totals 13 residues. Germline CDR1 reads SNHLY; CDR2 reads FYNNEI. V dropped 6 bases and J dropped 7 bases, with 16 bases sitting between them. CDR3 sequence (DNA): TGTGCCAGCAGAGTGGACTCCCCTCAGGAGCAGTACTTC. It yields the protein CASRVDSPQEQYF.

Many counts were recorded for this clonotype. The chain has TRBV12-3 or TRBV12-4 and TRBJ2-7, with TRBD2 matching over 14 bases. The junction had 5 bases not matched to a gene; V was cut back by 6 bases and J by 7 bases. This CDR3 is 14 amino acids long. Here the CDR3 DNA reads TGTGCCAGCAGCAGGACTAGCGGGAGGAGTGAGCAGTACTTC. It encodes CASSRTSGRSEQYF.

This clonotype showed up many times. The V and J genes are TRBV28 and TRBJ1-5; D is unclear. V lost 6 bases, J lost 0 bases, and 15 bases lay in between. Germline lookup yields CDR1 MDHEN and CDR2 SYDVKM. CDR3 length: 16 residues. In nucleotides, the CDR3 is TGTGCCAGCAGCTACGGGCAGTACAATAGCAATCAGCCCCAGCATTTT. Protein product: CASSYGQYNSNQPQHF.

The chain employs TRBV27 and TRBJ2-1; 11 bases line up with TRBD2. The CDR3 length is 17 residues. Germline V CDR1 and CDR2: MNHEY, SMNVEV (reference sequence). V shed 5 bases, J shed 4 bases, and the junction held 10 bases outside the gene matches. CDR3 protein: CASSPRGLAVSYNEQFF. CDR3 nucleotides: TGTGCCAGCAGTCCAAGGGGACTAGCGGTGTCGTACAATGAGCAGTTCTTC.

This clonotype has a handful of counts. This chain joins TRBV5-1 and TRBJ2-7; the match to TRBD1 covers 7 bases. Germline V gene lookup returns CDR1 SGHRS and CDR2 YFSETQ. The CDR3 is 15 amino acids. V dropped 2 bases and J dropped 6; count of bases not matched to a gene: 11. Written as DNA, the CDR3 is TGCGCCAGCAGCTTAGGCTGGACAGGCATCCCCGAGCAGTACTTC. It is translated as CASSLGWTGIPEQYF.

A few counts support this clonotype. The V and J genes are TRBV20-1 and TRBJ2-1; D may be TRBD1 or TRBD2 (5 bases each). V lost 6 bases and J 10 bases, leaving 25 bases between the germline ends. CDR3 size: 15 residues. Looked up from germline, CDR1 is DFQATT and CDR2 is SNEGSKA (reference sequence). The CDR3 DNA follows: TGCAGTGCCGACGGATTCTCCGGGGCCACCACGGAGCAGTTCTTC. Its translation: CSADGFSGATTEQFF.

This sequence joins TRBV3-1 and TRBJ2-3; 13 bases match TRBD2. This CDR3 region has 21 residues. In germline, CDR1 is LGHDT, CDR2 YNNKEL (reference sequence). J was trimmed by 0 bases and V by 1 base; bases with no gene match: 13. The CDR3 reads CASSQVLMGLAGKSSTDTQYF. The CDR3 bases are TGTGCCAGCAGCCAAGTACTGATGGGACTAGCGGGAAAGTCTAGCACAGATACGCAGTATTTT.

This clonotype was picked up many times. The chain combines TRBV2 with TRBJ2-1; TRBD1 or TRBD2 may be the D gene (5 bases each). V lost 5 bases, J lost 4 bases, and 24 bases lay in between. The CDR3 extends over 18 amino acids. The V gene's germline CDR1 is SNHLY and CDR2 FYNNEI. Here the CDR3 DNA reads TGTGCCAGCAGTTGGACTTACCCCGGGACCGAAAGATACAATGAGCAGTTCTTC. Protein product: CASSWTYPGTERYNEQFF.

This clonotype has just a few counts. This chain links TRBV7-9 with TRBJ1-3; D unclear. CDR1 and CDR2 from the germline V gene are SEHNR and FQNEAQ (reference sequence). CDR3 length: 15 amino acids. With 8 bases removed from V and 0 bases from J, the gap between germline ends came to 14 bases. This chain's CDR3 is CASLVARDSGNTIYF. CDR3 bases: TGTGCCAGCCTAGTGGCACGAGACTCTGGAAACACCATATATTTT. Drawing the rest from reference TRBV7-9 and TRBJ1-3, the complete variable domain is DTGVSQNPRHKITKRGQNVTFRCDPISEHNRLYWYRQTLGQGPEFLTYFQNEAQLEKSRLLSDRFSAERPKGSFSTLEIQRTEQGDSAMYLCASLVARDSGNTIYFGEGSWLTVV.

This clonotype was detected a few times. This chain joins TRBV6-9 and TRBJ1-1; D may be TRBD1 (5 bases). In germline, CDR1 is MNHGY, CDR2 SVAAGI. CDR3 length equals 15 residues. The V end lost 3 bases, the J end lost 2 bases, and 13 bases lay between the germline ends. DNA of the CDR3: TGTGCCAGCAGTTACGCGGTAGGGGTTAACACTGAAGCTTTCTTT. It translates to CASSYAVGVNTEAFF.

The chain combines TRBV20-1 with TRBJ2-2, with D hard to call. Trimming cost V 3 bases and J 0 bases, with 11 bases left between them. CDR1 and CDR2 from the germline V gene are DFQATT and SNEGSKA (reference sequence). The CDR3 is 15 residues long. In DNA form, the CDR3 reads TGCAGTGCTAGGGCGTCAGCAGCGAACACCGGGGAGCTGTTTTTT. Amino acids: CSARASAANTGELFF.

This clonotype was seen more than once but under ten times. This chain links TRBV11-3 with TRBJ1-1; D call uncertain. The CDR3 totals 15 residues. Germline-derived CDR1 and CDR2 are SGHNT and YENEEA. Trimming took off 5 bases at V and 0 bases at J, with 13 bases between the two ends. The CDR3 nucleotides read TGTGCCAGCAGCCCGGGTATGACTATGAACACTGAAGCTTTCTTT. As protein: CASSPGMTMNTEAFF.

This clonotype was counted ten times or more. V is TRBV2 and J is TRBJ2-5; D not certain. CDR3 size: 13 residues. The germline V gene encodes CDR1 SNHLY and CDR2 FYNNEI. V was shortened by 7 bases and J by 1 base, with 10 bases between the two germline ends. The CDR3 nucleotides are TGTGCCAGCAAGACCGGCATCCAAGAGACCCAGTACTTC. Translated, it gives CASKTGIQETQYF.

This clonotype was detected ten times or more. The chain employs TRBV7-2 and TRBJ1-4; 7 bases agree with TRBD1. The CDR3 consists of 15 residues. CDR1 is SGHTA, CDR2 FQGNSA, per germline. The V segment lost 5 bases and the J segment 8 bases; nucleotides outside the gene matches: 11. As DNA, the CDR3 is TGTGCCAGCAGCGCGTCCGGGACAGCCTTGGAAAAACTGTTTTTT. This codes for CASSASGTALEKLFF.

This clonotype has more than one count but fewer than ten. This chain uses TRBV5-1 with TRBJ2-3, with 11 bases identical to TRBD2. Trimming took 0 bases from V and 5 from J; bases not matched to a gene: 8. The germline gives CDR1 SGHRS, CDR2 YFSETQ. This CDR3 region has 17 residues. The CDR3 region is CASSLGVAGGPLDTQYF. CDR3 DNA sequence: TGCGCCAGCAGCTTGGGTGTAGCGGGAGGGCCTTTAGATACGCAGTATTTT.

This clonotype was seen a handful of times. The chain is built from TRBV6-1 and TRBJ1-1; D gene uncertain. With 7 bases removed from V and 2 bases from J, the gap between germline ends came to 14 bases. From germline, CDR1 is MNHNS and CDR2 SASEGT. The CDR3 is made up of 14 amino acids. The CDR3 DNA is TGTGCCAGCACCCCGGGGAGTAGAAACACTGAAGCTTTCTTT. Amino acid sequence: CASTPGSRNTEAFF.